This record looks at one T cell receptor beta chain sequence and its context. Its antigen is not known. This sample was taken from a study of cytomegalovirus exposure and HLA in healthy donors. The germline gives CDR1 MNHEY, CDR2 SVGAGI. The CDR3 has 15 amino acids. Trimming took off 4 bases at V and 0 bases at J, with 10 bases between the two ends. When sampled, the donors appeared nominally healthy, though they likely had unrecorded immune exposures. The PCR contained 60 Vbeta and 13 Jbeta primers. Here immunoSEQ multiplex PCR was the method, and the copy in TCRdb shows in-frame clones only, minus some. The sample data list about 160,000 clones. Study-wide results and caveats: Sequences of the TCR beta chain were said to predict the HLA-A and HLA-B alleles of most subjects accurately. CMV antigen specificity of three CMV-associated chains was confirmed in vitro. Most TCR sequences showed up rarely, but some public TCRs showed up in many donors.

The sequenced material came from PBMCs. This chain connects TRBV6-5 to TRBJ2-1, with D hard to call. The receptor was isolated from a woman in her fifties or sixties in good health and CMV-seronegative. CDR3 in amino acids: CASSLARSSYNEQFF. The CDR3 coding sequence is TGTGCCAGCAGTTTGGCTAGGTCCTCCTACAATGAGCAGTTCTTC.